Below are 2 T cell receptor beta chains sequenced from a single sample in a study of T cell responses to AZD1222 COVID-19 vaccine. The table came from immunoSEQ multiplex PCR; TCRdb's copy has only in-frame clones and leaves some out. The sample carries roughly 120,000 clones, 86% recorded once. Sample: peripheral blood, taken 28 days after the second AZD1222 dose. Receptors originate from an adult who received the AZD1222 COVID-19 vaccine.

CDR3 nucleotide sequence: TGTGCCAGCAGCTCCACTAGCGGGGGCACAGATACGCAGTATTTT. This gives the protein CASSSTSGGTDTQYF. The chain recombines TRBV7-9 with TRBJ2-3, with TRBD2 matching 10 bases. Germline assignment: CDR1 SEHNR and CDR2 FQNEAQ (reference sequence). J was trimmed by 1 base and V by 4 bases; bases with no gene match: 2. CDR3 length equals 15 residues.

J is TRBJ2-2 and V is TRBV5-4; D is perhaps TRBD1 (5 bases). V lost 2 bases to trimming and J lost 6 bases, with 8 bases between them. From germline, CDR1 is SGHNT and CDR2 YYREEE (reference sequence). The CDR3 has 13 amino acids. CDR3 sequence (DNA): TGTGCCAGCAGCTTCGACAGTTCCGGGGAGCTGTTTTTT. Its protein product is CASSFDSSGELFF.